The 32 T cell receptor beta chains given below trace back to one sample, sequenced in a study of blood T cell repertoires in COVID-19. Libraries were prepared by immunoSEQ multiplex PCR; TCRdb keeps only in-frame clonotypes and omits some of them. The sample lists 150,000 to 200,000 clones; about 88% were seen once. Sample: PBMCs or T cells enriched from blood (not recorded which). All receptors come from a woman between 35 and 50 years old in a cohort exposed to, infected with or recovered from COVID-19 (not recorded which).

The chain uses TRBV28 and TRBJ1-4; a weak D match, TRBD1 (5 bases). The germline gives CDR1 MDHEN, CDR2 SYDVKM. This CDR3 is built from 15 residues. The V end was cut by 1 base, the J end by 3 bases, with 9 bases between. This CDR3 is CASSLFGGANEKLFF. As DNA, the CDR3 is TGTGCCAGCAGTTTATTTGGGGGGGCTAATGAAAAACTGTTTTTT.

The rearrangement uses TRBV4-1 and TRBJ2-7; 7 nucleotides line up with TRBD1. Germline-derived CDR1 and CDR2 are MGHRA and YSYEKL. With 1 base clipped from V and 2 bases from J, the junction kept 2 bases outside the gene matches. This CDR3 region has 14 residues. Here the CDR3 reads CASSQGDSTYEQYF. CDR3 nucleotide sequence: TGCGCCAGCAGCCAAGGGGACAGCACCTACGAGCAGTACTTC.

The genes are TRBV24-1 and TRBJ2-5; D might be TRBD2 (6 bases). CDR3 length: 16 residues. Germline V gives CDR1 KGHDR, CDR2 SFDVKD. Trimming cost V 6 bases and J 5 bases, with 21 bases left between them. This CDR3 reads CATSFIMDGGRETQYF. CDR3 coding DNA: TGTGCCACCAGTTTTATCATGGACGGGGGTCGGGAGACCCAGTACTTC.

The rearrangement links TRBV5-4 to TRBJ2-3; 11 bases are a match to TRBD2. CDR1 and CDR2 from the germline V gene are SGHNT and YYREEE (reference sequence). The CDR3 has 18 residues. J lost 5 bases, V lost 3 bases, and 14 bases had no gene match. CDR3 coding DNA: TGTGCCAGCAGCTGGGGGTTGGCTAGCGGGGGGATCCAAGATACGCAGTATTTT. Its protein product is CASSWGLASGGIQDTQYF. The full variable domain, in which reference TRBV5-4 and TRBJ2-3 provide the parts outside the CDR3, is ETGVTQSPTHLIKTRGQQVTLRCSSQSGHNTVSWYQQALGQGPQFIFQYYREEENGRGNFPPRFSGLQFPNYSSELNVNALELDDSALYLCASSWGLASGGIQDTQYFGPGTRLTVL.

The gene calls are TRBV27 and TRBJ1-1; 7 bases line up with TRBD1. The germline CDR1 and CDR2 sequences are MNHEY and SMNVEV (reference sequence). V lost 5 bases to trimming and J lost 4 bases; unmatched junction nucleotides: 13. The CDR3 loop spans 16 amino acids. CDR3 loop: CASSPTRNRGGTEAFF. The DNA for the CDR3 is TGTGCCAGCAGTCCTACCCGGAACAGGGGAGGCACTGAAGCTTTCTTT.

In DNA, the CDR3 is TGTGCCATCAGTGAGTCGTTGGCACAATACAATGAGCAGTTCTTC. Encoded protein: CAISESLAQYNEQFF. The chain combines TRBV10-3 with TRBJ2-1; the D is unclear. This CDR3 spans 15 amino acids. Per the germline V gene, CDR1 is ENHRY and CDR2 is SYGVKD. V gave up 0 bases and J gave up 4 bases, with 10 bases separating them.

This chain uses TRBV6-5 with TRBJ1-1, with 7 bases fitting TRBD1. The length of the CDR3 is 12 residues. With 7 bases clipped from V and 4 bases from J, the junction kept 3 bases outside the gene matches. CDR1 is MNHEY, CDR2 SVGAGI, per germline. The CDR3 coding sequence is TGTGCCAGCACTACAGGGGTCACTGAAGCTTTCTTT. It translates to CASTTGVTEAFF.

This chain links TRBV5-6 with TRBJ1-2; D possibly corresponds to TRBD1 (5 bases). Germline V gene sequence: CDR1 SGHDT, CDR2 YYEEEE. Deletions cut 0 bases from V and 5 bases from J, with 11 bases between. This CDR3 region has 14 residues. This CDR3 reads CASSLGQKFYGYTF. As DNA, the CDR3 is TGTGCCAGCAGCTTGGGACAGAAATTTTATGGCTACACCTTC. The whole variable domain, filled in from reference TRBV5-6 and TRBJ1-2, reads DAGVTQSPTHLIKTRGQQVTLRCSPKSGHDTVSWYQQALGQGPQFIFQYYEEEERQRGNFPDRFSGHQFPNYSSELNVNALLLGDSALYLCASSLGQKFYGYTFGSGTRLTVV.

V usage is TRBV29-1 and J usage is TRBJ1-2, with 10 nucleotides matching TRBD1. V lost 4 bases and J lost 0; bases outside the gene matches: 5. CDR3 length: 15 amino acids. Germline-derived CDR1 and CDR2 are SQVTM and ANQGSEA. DNA of the CDR3: TGCAGCGTTGTGGGGACAGGGGCTACTAACTATGGCTACACCTTC. Amino acid sequence: CSVVGTGATNYGYTF.

The chain is built from TRBV5-1 and TRBJ1-1; TRBD1 matches at 7 bases. CDR3 length: 14 residues. Unmatched junction bases numbered 0, after V lost 0 bases and J lost 1 base. Germline V gives CDR1 SGHRS, CDR2 YFSETQ. The CDR3 is CASSLEGANTEAFF. The CDR3 coding sequence is TGCGCCAGCAGCTTGGAGGGGGCGAACACTGAAGCTTTCTTT.

V is TRBV7-2 and J is TRBJ2-3, with a weak D call TRBD1 (5 bases). The CDR3 sequence is 15 residues long. Trimming shortened V by 4 bases and J by 4 bases, and 15 bases separated the two germline ends. The germline V gene encodes CDR1 SGHTA and CDR2 FQGNSA. The CDR3 spells CASSSAGWSADTQYF. CDR3 coding DNA: TGTGCCAGCAGCTCTGCAGGGTGGTCGGCAGATACGCAGTATTTT.

This CDR3 is CASSWGRTPHTEAFF. The CDR3 region has the DNA TGTGCCAGCAGTTGGGGCAGGACCCCCCACACTGAAGCTTTCTTT. V and J are TRBV27 and TRBJ1-1; D possibly corresponds to TRBD1 (5 bases). The V end lost 4 bases, the J end lost 3 bases, and 15 bases lay between the germline ends. Germline V gives CDR1 MNHEY, CDR2 SMNVEV (reference sequence). The CDR3 totals 15 residues.

The table lists this clone with a count of one. The chain joins TRBV4-1 to TRBJ1-2, with 8 bases fitting TRBD1. CDR3 length: 14 amino acids. The junction had 4 bases not matched to a gene; V was cut back by 0 bases and J by 7 bases. The germline CDR1 and CDR2 sequences are MGHRA and YSYEKL. In DNA form, the CDR3 reads TGCGCCAGCAGCCAAGATCCAGGGGGCGGTGGCTACACCTTC. Translating it yields CASSQDPGGGGYTF.

This chain uses TRBV6-5 with TRBJ2-1, with D possibly being TRBD2 (6 bases). The ends were cut back, 7 bases at V and 5 bases at J, with 18 bases in the middle. The CDR3 sequence is 15 residues long. Germline lookup yields CDR1 MNHEY and CDR2 SVGAGI. This chain's CDR3 is CASTSGPRGDNEQFF. DNA of the CDR3: TGTGCCAGCACGTCAGGGCCCCGCGGGGACAATGAGCAGTTCTTC.

The CDR3 coding sequence is TGTGCCAGCAACCTCATTAACAGGGTCGGCTATGGCTACACCTTC. As protein: CASNLINRVGYGYTF. The chain combines TRBV28 with TRBJ1-2, with D tentatively TRBD1 (6 bases). CDR1 MDHEN and CDR2 SYDVKM come from the germline V gene. V lost 7 bases, J lost 4 bases, and 19 bases lay in between. The CDR3 loop spans 15 amino acids.

The chain has TRBV13 and TRBJ1-2; tentative D call: TRBD1 (5 bases). CDR3 length: 11 residues. Trimming stripped 4 bases from V and 10 bases from J, with 10 bases between. The germline V gene has CDR1 PRHDT and CDR2 FYEKMQ (reference sequence). CDR3 amino acids: CASSYGGDYTF. For the CDR3, the DNA is TGTGCCAGCAGCTACGGGGGGGACTACACCTTC.

The genes are TRBV6-7 and TRBJ2-7; 7 nucleotides line up with TRBD1. TRBV6-7 is an ORF, with its function uncertain. The CDR3 is 17 residues long. J lost 5 bases, V lost 0 bases, and 13 bases had no gene match. CDR3 coding DNA: TGTGCCAGCAGTTACTCGACTCCCGACAGGGTGGGGCACGAGCAGTACTTC. It codes for CASSYSTPDRVGHEQYF.

The chain couples TRBV18 to TRBJ2-7; 7 bases map to TRBD1. CDR3 length: 12 amino acids. V shed 3 bases and J 6 bases; nucleotides not matched to a gene: 2. Germline V CDR1 and CDR2: KGHSH, LQKENI. This chain's CDR3 is CASSPDRVEQYF. CDR3 DNA: TGTGCCAGCTCACCTGACAGGGTCGAGCAGTACTTC.

This chain uses TRBV19 with TRBJ2-2, with 7 bases fitting TRBD2. CDR1 is LNHDA and CDR2 is SQIVND in the germline V gene (reference sequence). V shed 7 bases and J 5 bases; nucleotides not matched to a gene: 7. This CDR3 contains 14 residues. The DNA of the CDR3 is TGTGCCAGTACCTCCATGGGGGGGACCGGGGAGCTGTTTTTT. This encodes CASTSMGGTGELFF.

The chain has TRBV14 and TRBJ2-1; TRBD2 matches at 11 bases. Germline CDR1 and CDR2: SGHDN and FVKESK. The CDR3 length is 17 residues. V was pared by 3 bases and J by 1 base, with 5 bases of the junction left unmatched. CDR3 residues: CASSHTGLAVSYNEQFF. The CDR3, as DNA: TGTGCCAGCAGCCATACGGGACTAGCGGTTTCCTACAATGAGCAGTTCTTC.

This clone was counted a few times. The chain recombines TRBV6-5 with TRBJ1-1; D gene uncertain. Germline V CDR1 and CDR2: MNHEY, SVGAGI. CDR3 length equals 13 residues. Trimming removed 11 bases from V and 5 bases from J, with 18 bases in between. The CDR3 loop reads CASTSRLATEAFF. The CDR3 coding sequence is TGTGCCTCAACAAGCCGACTAGCAACTGAAGCTTTCTTT.

This clone was observed once. The chain links TRBV4-1 to TRBJ1-5, with D perhaps matching TRBD1 (5 bases). With 4 bases removed from V and 7 bases from J, the gap between germline ends came to 17 bases. The germline CDR1 and CDR2 sequences are MGHRA and YSYEKL. The CDR3 contains 15 residues. In nucleotides, the CDR3 is TGCGCCAGCAGCCCCCGCATAGGGGTGTTGCAGCCCCAGCATTTT. This encodes CASSPRIGVLQPQHF.

The chain couples TRBV5-1 to TRBJ2-3, with a weak D call TRBD2 (6 bases). CDR1 and CDR2 from the germline V gene are SGHRS and YFSETQ. V gave up 4 bases and J gave up 3 bases, with 15 bases separating them. This CDR3 has 15 amino acids. The CDR3 coding sequence is TGCGCCAGCAGCCGGGGGAGTTTAGCAACAGATACGCAGTATTTT. Protein: CASSRGSLATDTQYF.

V and J are TRBV2 and TRBJ1-4; D is undetermined. Trimming shortened V by 3 bases and J by 0 bases, and 8 bases separated the two germline ends. Germline V gene lookup returns CDR1 SNHLY and CDR2 FYNNEI. The CDR3 runs to 15 residues. The CDR3 coding sequence is TGTGCCAGCAGTGACGGGGATGCAACTAATGAAAAACTGTTTTTT. Translated: CASSDGDATNEKLFF.

This chain uses TRBV7-6 with TRBJ1-3; tentative D call: TRBD1 (6 bases). The CDR3 sequence is 19 residues long. Between the trimmed V and J ends, which lost 2 bases and 3 bases, there was a span of 23 bases. Germline V lookup: CDR1 SGHVS, CDR2 FNYEAQ. As DNA, the CDR3 is TGTGCCAGCAGCTTACTCCGGGCCACAGGGTATAGGGGTGGAAACACCATATATTTT. This encodes CASSLLRATGYRGGNTIYF.

The chain has TRBV2 and TRBJ1-4; 9 bases are a match to TRBD1. CDR3 length: 16 amino acids. Germline values: CDR1 SNHLY, CDR2 FYNNEI. V gave up 6 bases and J gave up 2 bases; unmatched junction bases: 7. In DNA, the CDR3 is TGTGCCAGCAGCGTTGCCGGGACAGGGACTAATGAAAAACTGTTTTTT. This encodes CASSVAGTGTNEKLFF. Based on the CDR3 plus reference TRBV2 and TRBJ1-4, the full variable domain is EPEVTQTPSHQVTQMGQEVILRCVPISNHLYFYWYRQILGQKVEFLVSFYNNEISEKSEIFDDQFSVERPDGSNFTLKIRSTKLEDSAMYFCASSVAGTGTNEKLFFGSGTQLSVL.

The chain couples TRBV5-1 to TRBJ2-7; 9 bases map to TRBD1. CDR3 size: 15 residues. V was clipped by 4 bases and J by 0 bases; unmatched bases: 5. Per germline, CDR1 SGHRS and CDR2 YFSETQ. CDR3 sequence (DNA): TGCGCCAGCAGCCCGATGACAGGGGGCTCCTACGAGCAGTACTTC. Its protein is CASSPMTGGSYEQYF.

This clone appeared a few times. This chain links TRBV19 with TRBJ1-1; D perhaps matches TRBD1 (6 bases). The V end was cut by 8 bases, the J end by 5 bases, with 12 bases between. Germline V lookup: CDR1 LNHDA, CDR2 SQIVND (reference sequence). The CDR3 totals 12 residues. As DNA, the CDR3 is TGTGCCAGTTCGCACCAGGGGACTGAAGCTTTCTTT. Protein product: CASSHQGTEAFF.

The gene calls are TRBV7-2 and TRBJ1-1; TRBD1 is a possible D gene (6 bases). CDR3 length: 14 amino acids. V was cut by 4 bases and J by 2 bases, with 11 bases left in between. The germline gives CDR1 SGHTA, CDR2 FQGNSA. CDR3 loop: CASSSRDKNTEAFF. CDR3 DNA: TGTGCCAGCAGCTCCCGGGACAAAAACACTGAAGCTTTCTTT. The variable domain in full, with the rest retrieved from reference TRBV7-2 and TRBJ1-1, is GAGVSQSPSNKVTEKGKDVELRCDPISGHTALYWYRQSLGQGLEFLIYFQGNSAPDKSGLPSDRFSAERTGGSVSTLTIQRTQQEDSAVYLCASSSRDKNTEAFFGQGTRLTVV.

V usage is TRBV3-1 (or the pseudogene TRBV3-2) and J usage is TRBJ2-1; TRBD1 matches 9 bases. The CDR3 loop spans 17 amino acids. CDR1 and CDR2 from the germline V gene are LGHDT and YNNKEL (reference sequence). V shed 0 bases and J 4 bases; nucleotides not matched to a gene: 7. The CDR3 sequence: CASSQEETGGFYNEQFF. The CDR3 bases are TGTGCCAGCAGCCAAGAAGAGACAGGGGGTTTTTACAATGAGCAGTTCTTC.

The chain joins TRBV15 to TRBJ2-1, with 12 bases aligning to TRBD2. The germline gives CDR1 LNHNV, CDR2 YYDKDF (reference sequence). J gave up 7 bases and V 1 base, and 5 bases lay outside the gene matches. CDR3 length: 16 amino acids. Here the CDR3 DNA reads TGTGCCACCAGCAGAGGTCTAGCGGGAGGGACGAATGAGCAGTTCTTC. It yields the protein CATSRGLAGGTNEQFF. Drawing the rest from reference TRBV15 and TRBJ2-1, the complete variable domain is DAMVIQNPRYQVTQFGKPVTLSCSQTLNHNVMYWYQQKSSQAPKLLFHYYDKDFNNEADTPDNFQSRRPNTSFCFLDIRSPGLGDTAMYLCATSRGLAGGTNEQFFGPGTRLTVL.

The J gene is TRBJ1-5, the V gene TRBV27; unclear D gene. The CDR3 spans 13 residues. V was clipped by 0 bases and J by 5 bases, with 5 bases between them. From germline, CDR1 is MNHEY and CDR2 SMNVEV (reference sequence). The DNA of the CDR3 is TGTGCCAGCAGTTTATCGAGCCATCAGCCCCAGCATTTT. Translating it yields CASSLSSHQPQHF.